This TCR beta chain was sequenced for a study of blood T cell repertoires in COVID-19. Study context: Some COVID-19 samples were acute and others convalescent; all came from the United States, Italy and Spain. PBMCs, B-cell-depleted T cells, or T cells provided the cDNA or gDNA that made up the material.

Per the original data handling: For nucleated cells, counts were estimated from reference gene primer amplification. The repertoire was sequenced with immunoSEQ multiplex PCR; TCRdb's copy has only in-frame clones and lacks some. D and trimming come from the DNA, and the V and J calls and clone size come from that table. This table holds 110,000 or so clones, 85% found once. This clone was observed once. This TCR was sampled from a man between 50 and 59 years old with acute or convalescent COVID-19. Sample: peripheral blood.

The CDR3 loop reads CASSNTGGDGYTF. CDR3 nucleotides: TGTGCCAGCAGTAACACAGGGGGGGACGGCTACACCTTC. The V gene is TRBV6-2 or TRBV6-3, the J gene TRBJ1-2, with TRBD1 matching over 8 bases. In germline, CDR1 is MNHEY, CDR2 SVGEGT. The CDR3 has 13 residues. The J segment lost 8 bases and the V segment lost 5 bases, leaving 7 bases of the junction unmatched.